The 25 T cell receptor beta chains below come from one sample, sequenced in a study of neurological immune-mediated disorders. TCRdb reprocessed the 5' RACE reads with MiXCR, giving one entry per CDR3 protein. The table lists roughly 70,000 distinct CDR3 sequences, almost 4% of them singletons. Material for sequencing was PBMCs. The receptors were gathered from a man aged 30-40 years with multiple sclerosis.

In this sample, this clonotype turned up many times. The CDR3 is CASSQDPTDGETQYF. The CDR3 DNA follows: TGTGCCAGCAGCCAAGATCCGACGGACGGAGAGACCCAGTACTTC. V gene TRBV3-1 combines with J gene TRBJ2-5; D gene unclear. Trimming shortened V by 0 bases and J by 4 bases, and 12 bases separated the two germline ends. The CDR3 runs 15 residues. The germline V gene encodes CDR1 LGHDT and CDR2 YNNKEL (reference sequence).

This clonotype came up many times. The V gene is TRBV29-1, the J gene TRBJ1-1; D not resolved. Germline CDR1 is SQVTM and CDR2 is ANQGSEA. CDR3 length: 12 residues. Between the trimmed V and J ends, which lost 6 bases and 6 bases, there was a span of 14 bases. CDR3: CSVWEKAPEAFF. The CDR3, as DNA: TGCAGCGTATGGGAGAAGGCGCCTGAAGCTTTCTTT.

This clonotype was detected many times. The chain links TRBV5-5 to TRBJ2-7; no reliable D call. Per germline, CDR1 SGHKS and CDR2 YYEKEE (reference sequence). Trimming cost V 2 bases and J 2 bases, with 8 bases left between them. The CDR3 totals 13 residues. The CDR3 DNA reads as TGTGCCAGCAGCTTAAGTGGACCCTACGAGCAGTACTTC. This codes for CASSLSGPYEQYF.

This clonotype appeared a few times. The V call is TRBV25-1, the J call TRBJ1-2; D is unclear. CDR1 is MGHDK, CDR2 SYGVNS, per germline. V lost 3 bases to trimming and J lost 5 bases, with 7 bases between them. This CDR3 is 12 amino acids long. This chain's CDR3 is CASSEDGYGYTF. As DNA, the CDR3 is TGTGCCAGCAGTGAGGACGGTTATGGCTACACCTTC.

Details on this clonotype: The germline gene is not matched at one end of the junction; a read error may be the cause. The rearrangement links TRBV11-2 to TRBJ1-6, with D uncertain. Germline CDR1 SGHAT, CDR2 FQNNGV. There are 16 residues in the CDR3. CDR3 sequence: CASSPSEGSYNSPLNF. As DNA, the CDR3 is TGTGCCAGCAGCCCAAGCGAGGGTTCCTATAATTCACCCCTCAACTTT.

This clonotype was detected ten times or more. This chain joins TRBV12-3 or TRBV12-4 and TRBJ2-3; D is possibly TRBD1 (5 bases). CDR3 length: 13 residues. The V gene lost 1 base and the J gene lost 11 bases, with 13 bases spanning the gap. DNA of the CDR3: TGTGCCAGCAGTTTAGAGGCAAGGGGCAGGCAGTATTTT. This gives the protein CASSLEARGRQYF.

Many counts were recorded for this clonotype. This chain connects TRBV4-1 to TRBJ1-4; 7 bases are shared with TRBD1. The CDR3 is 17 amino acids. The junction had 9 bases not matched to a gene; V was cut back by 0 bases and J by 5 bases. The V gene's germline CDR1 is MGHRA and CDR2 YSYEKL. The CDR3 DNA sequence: TGCGCCAGCAGCCAAGAGACAGGGACAGCTTTAAATGAAAAACTGTTTTTT. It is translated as CASSQETGTALNEKLFF.

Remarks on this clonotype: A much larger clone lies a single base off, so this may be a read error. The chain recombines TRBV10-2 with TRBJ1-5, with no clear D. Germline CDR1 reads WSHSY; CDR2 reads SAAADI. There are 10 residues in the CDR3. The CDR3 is CASGNQPQNF. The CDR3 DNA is TGCGCCAGCGGTAATCAGCCCCAGAATTTT.

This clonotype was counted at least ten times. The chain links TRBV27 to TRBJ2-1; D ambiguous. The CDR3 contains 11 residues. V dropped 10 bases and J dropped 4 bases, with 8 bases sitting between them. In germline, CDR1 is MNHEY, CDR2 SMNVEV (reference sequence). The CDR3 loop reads CATELYNEQFF. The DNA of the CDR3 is TGTGCCACCGAACTTTACAATGAGCAGTTCTTC.

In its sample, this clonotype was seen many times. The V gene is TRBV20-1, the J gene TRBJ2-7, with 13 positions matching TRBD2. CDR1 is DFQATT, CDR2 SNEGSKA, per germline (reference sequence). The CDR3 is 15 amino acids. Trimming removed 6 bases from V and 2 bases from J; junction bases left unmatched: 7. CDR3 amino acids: CSALRLAGGPYEQYF. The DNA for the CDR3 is TGCAGTGCCCTCCGACTAGCGGGGGGACCCTACGAGCAGTACTTC.

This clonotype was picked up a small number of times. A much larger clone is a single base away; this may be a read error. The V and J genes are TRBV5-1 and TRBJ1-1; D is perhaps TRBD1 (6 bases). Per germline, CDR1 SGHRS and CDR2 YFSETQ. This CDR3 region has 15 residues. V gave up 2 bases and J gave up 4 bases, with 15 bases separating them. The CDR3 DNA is TGCGCCAGCAGCTTTGGGGACAAGGGGGTCACTGAAGCTTTCTTT. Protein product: CASSFGDKGVTEAFF.

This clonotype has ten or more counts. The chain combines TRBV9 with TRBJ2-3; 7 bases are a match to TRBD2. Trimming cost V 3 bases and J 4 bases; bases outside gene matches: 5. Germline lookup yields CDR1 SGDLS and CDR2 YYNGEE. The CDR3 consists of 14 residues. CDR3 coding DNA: TGTGCCAGCAGCGGCCGCCGGGGGGCAGATACGCAGTATTTT. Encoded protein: CASSGRRGADTQYF. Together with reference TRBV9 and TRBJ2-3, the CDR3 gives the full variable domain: DSGVTQTPKHLITATGQRVTLRCSPRSGDLSVYWYQQSLDQGLQFLIQYYNGEERAKGNILERFSAQQFPDLHSELNLSSLELGDSALYFCASSGRRGADTQYFGPGTRLTVL.

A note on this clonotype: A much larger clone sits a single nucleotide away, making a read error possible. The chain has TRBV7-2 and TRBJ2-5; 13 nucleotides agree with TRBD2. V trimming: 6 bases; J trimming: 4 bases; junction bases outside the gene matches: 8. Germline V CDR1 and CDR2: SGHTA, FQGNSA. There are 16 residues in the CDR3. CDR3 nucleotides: TGTGCCAGCAGACCACTAGCGGGGGGGACTCCAGAGACCCAGTACTTC. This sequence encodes CASRPLAGGTPETQYF.

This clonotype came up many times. The CDR3 DNA reads as TGCGCCAGCAGCCCGGACGTTAATAGCAATCAGCCCCAGCATTTT. Amino acid sequence: CASSPDVNSNQPQHF. The chain employs TRBV5-1 and TRBJ1-5; no reliable D call. The CDR3 is 15 residues long. Germline-derived CDR1 and CDR2 are SGHRS and YFSETQ. The ends were cut back, 4 bases at V and 0 bases at J, with 11 bases in the middle.

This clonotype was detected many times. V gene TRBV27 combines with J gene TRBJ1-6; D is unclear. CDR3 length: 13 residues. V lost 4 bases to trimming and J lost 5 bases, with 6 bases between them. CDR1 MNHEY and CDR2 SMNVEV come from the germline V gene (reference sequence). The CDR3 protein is CASSSRDNSPLHF. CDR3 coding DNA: TGTGCCAGCAGTTCAAGGGATAATTCACCCCTCCACTTT.

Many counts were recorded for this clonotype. Here the CDR3 DNA reads TGTGCCAGCAGCTTAGACCCTAGCAGGGTCCAAGAGACCCAGTACTTC. Translation: CASSLDPSRVQETQYF. The J gene is TRBJ2-5, the V gene TRBV7-8, with D perhaps matching TRBD1 or TRBD2 (5 bases each). The germline CDR1 and CDR2 sequences are SGHVS and FQNEAQ. The germline V and J ends were trimmed by 1 base and 1 base, with 13 bases remaining between them. The CDR3 length is 16 residues.

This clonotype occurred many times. The CDR3 DNA sequence: TGCAGTGCTAGCGGGGGGGACTACGAGCAGTACTTC. Its translation is CSASGGDYEQYF. This sequence joins TRBV20-1 and TRBJ2-7; 8 bases line up with TRBD2. This CDR3 spans 12 amino acids. With V trimmed by 3 bases and J by 3 bases, 1 base remained unmatched. CDR1 and CDR2 from the germline V gene are DFQATT and SNEGSKA (reference sequence).

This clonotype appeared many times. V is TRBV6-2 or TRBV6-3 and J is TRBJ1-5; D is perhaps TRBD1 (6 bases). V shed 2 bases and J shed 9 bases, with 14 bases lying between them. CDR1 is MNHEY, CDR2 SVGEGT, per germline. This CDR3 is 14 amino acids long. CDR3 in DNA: TGTGCCAGCAGTTACGGGCAGGGGCATCGGCCCCAGCATTTT. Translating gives CASSYGQGHRPQHF.

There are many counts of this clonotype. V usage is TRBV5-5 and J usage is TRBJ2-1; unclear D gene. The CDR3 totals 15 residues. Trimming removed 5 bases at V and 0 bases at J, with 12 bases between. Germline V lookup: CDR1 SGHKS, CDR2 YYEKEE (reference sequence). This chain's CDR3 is CASRDTKSSYNEQFF. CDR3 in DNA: TGTGCCAGCAGGGATACCAAGAGCTCCTACAATGAGCAGTTCTTC.

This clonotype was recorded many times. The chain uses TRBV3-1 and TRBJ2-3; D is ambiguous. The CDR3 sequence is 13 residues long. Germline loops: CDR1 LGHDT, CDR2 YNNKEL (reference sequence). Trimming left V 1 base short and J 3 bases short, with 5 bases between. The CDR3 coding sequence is TGTGCCAGCAGCCAAGGGGCGACAGATACGCAGTATTTT. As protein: CASSQGATDTQYF.

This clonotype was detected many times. CDR3 DNA sequence: TGCAGCGTTGTTGGGGGGAACACCGGGGAGCTGTTTTTT. Its translation is CSVVGGNTGELFF. The chain couples TRBV29-1 to TRBJ2-2; tentatively, D is TRBD1 or TRBD2 (5 bases each). CDR1 SQVTM and CDR2 ANQGSEA come from the germline V gene. Trimming cost V 4 bases and J 1 base, with 7 bases left between them. CDR3 length: 13 amino acids.

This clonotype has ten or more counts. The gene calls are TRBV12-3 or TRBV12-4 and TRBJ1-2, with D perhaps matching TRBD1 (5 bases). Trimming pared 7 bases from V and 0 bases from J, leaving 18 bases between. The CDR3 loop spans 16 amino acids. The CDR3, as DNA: TGTGCCAGCACCCCGTCCCCCGACAGTCCTAACTATGGCTACACCTTC. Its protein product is CASTPSPDSPNYGYTF.

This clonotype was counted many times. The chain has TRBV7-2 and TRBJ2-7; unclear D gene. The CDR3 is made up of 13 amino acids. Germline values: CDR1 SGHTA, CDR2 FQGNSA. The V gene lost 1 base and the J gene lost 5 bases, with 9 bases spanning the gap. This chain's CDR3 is CASSLVPFDEQYF. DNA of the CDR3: TGTGCCAGCAGCTTAGTGCCCTTTGACGAGCAGTACTTC.

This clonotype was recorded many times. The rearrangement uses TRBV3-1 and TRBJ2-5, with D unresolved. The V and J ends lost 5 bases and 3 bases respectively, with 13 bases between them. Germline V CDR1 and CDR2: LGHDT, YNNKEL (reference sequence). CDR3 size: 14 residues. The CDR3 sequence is CASSWLSGEETQYF. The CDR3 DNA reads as TGTGCCAGCAGCTGGCTGTCCGGTGAAGAGACCCAGTACTTC.

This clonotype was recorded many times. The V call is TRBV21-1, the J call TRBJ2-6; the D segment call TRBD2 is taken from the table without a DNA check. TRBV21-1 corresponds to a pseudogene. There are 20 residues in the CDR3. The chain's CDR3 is CASSKSTEGREESGANVLTF. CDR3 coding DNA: TGTGCCAGCAGCAAATCCACCGAAGGACGGGAGGAGTCTGGGGCCAACGTCCTGACTTTC.